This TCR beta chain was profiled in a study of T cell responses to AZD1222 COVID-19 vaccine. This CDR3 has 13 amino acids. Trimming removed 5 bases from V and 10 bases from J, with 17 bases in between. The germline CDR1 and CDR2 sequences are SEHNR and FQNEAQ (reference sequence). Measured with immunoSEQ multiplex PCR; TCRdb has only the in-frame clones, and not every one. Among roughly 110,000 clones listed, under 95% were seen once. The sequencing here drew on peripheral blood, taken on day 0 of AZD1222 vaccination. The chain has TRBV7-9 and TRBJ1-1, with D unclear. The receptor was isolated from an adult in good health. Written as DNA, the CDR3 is TGTGCCAGCAGCGCGACGACAATTTCTTTAGCTTTCTTT. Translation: CASSATTISLAFF.